This T cell receptor (beta chain) was sequenced in a study of response to subunit inactivated influenza vaccine. TCRdb processed the RT-PCR reads anew with MiXCR; each CDR3 protein has one entry. This table holds 650,000 to 800,000 distinct CDR3 sequences, about 18% found once. Per germline, CDR1 SEHNR and CDR2 FQNEAQ (reference sequence). The CDR3 is 16 amino acids. V lost 0 bases, J lost 7 bases, and 7 bases stayed unmatched. Study results and limitations: The authors offered the suggestion that each seasonal influenza vaccination recruits few new T cells.

Concerning this clonotype itself: Its antigen is not known.

Source: PBMCs from blood, taken about 5 days after vaccination. The origin of this receptor is a man between 50 and 59 years old who received an inactivated influenza vaccine. This sequence joins TRBV7-9 and TRBJ2-2, with 8 positions matching TRBD2. CDR3: CASSLAPGLVGGELFF. The CDR3 nucleotides read TGTGCCAGCAGCTTAGCTCCGGGACTAGTAGGCGGGGAGCTGTTTTTT. Looking up the rest from reference TRBV7-9 and TRBJ2-2 gives the full variable domain: DTGVSQNPRHKITKRGQNVTFRCDPISEHNRLYWYRQTLGQGPEFLTYFQNEAQLEKSRLLSDRFSAERPKGSFSTLEIQRTEQGDSAMYLCASSLAPGLVGGELFFGEGSRLTVL.